This T cell receptor beta chain comes out of a study of cytomegalovirus exposure and HLA in healthy donors. Germline V lookup: CDR1 GTSNPN, CDR2 SVGIG (reference sequence). This CDR3 contains 10 residues. Between the trimmed V and J ends, which lost 3 bases and 7 bases, there was a span of 6 bases. Researchers ran the PCR with 60 Vbeta and 13 Jbeta primers. Under the authors' procedure: Roughly 80 million unique TCR beta chains, 9.5 million to 14 million shared, were counted in a later analysis. Sequencing used immunoSEQ multiplex PCR; TCRdb keeps in-frame clones, though not all of them. The V and J calls and clone size are taken from that table; D and trimming were inferred from the DNA. The table lists roughly 77,000 clones, about three quarters of them singletons.

Input material: PBMCs. This chain joins TRBV30 and TRBJ1-1, with a weak D call TRBD1 (5 bases). The clonotype comes from a man between 40 and 49 years old in good health and CMV-seronegative. The CDR3 region is CAWSRVEAFF. CDR3 sequence (DNA): TGTGCCTGGAGCAGGGTTGAAGCTTTCTTT.